Reported below is one T cell receptor beta chain. The antigen is unknown. 60 Vbeta and 13 Jbeta primers were used in PCR. Libraries were prepared by immunoSEQ multiplex PCR; TCRdb keeps only in-frame clonotypes and omits some of them. This sample has under 150,000 clones, with about four fifths found just once. The sample comes from a study of cytomegalovirus exposure and HLA in healthy donors. Study-level background: Ancestry clustering placed around 81% of 300 to 400 genotyped donors in the Caucasian-associated cluster. General study points: Cytomegalovirus association was listed for 164 TCR beta chains. Common viral pathogens seemed to be connected with several of the most significant clusters, according to a later analysis.

The CDR3 extends over 14 amino acids. V gave up 5 bases and J gave up 8 bases, with 17 bases separating them. In germline, CDR1 is SGHKS, CDR2 YYEKEE (reference sequence). The sample consisted of PBMCs. The chain combines TRBV5-5 with TRBJ2-4; TRBD1 is a possible D gene (6 bases). The origin of this receptor is a man aged 35 to 55 in good health and CMV-seropositive. The DNA for the CDR3 is TGTGCCAGCAGAAAAGGACAGCCAGGGGACATTCAGTACTTC. This translates into CASRKGQPGDIQYF.